This T cell receptor (beta chain) emerged from a study of control samples from healthy donors and cancer patients. CDR1 and CDR2 (germline): LNHDA, SQIVND (reference sequence). Trimming stripped 7 bases from V and 1 base from J, with 13 bases between. The CDR3 is 14 amino acids. The method was immunoSEQ multiplex PCR; TCRdb's version includes in-frame clones alone and lacks a portion of them. Among 260,000 or so clones, over 70% were seen once, and the ten largest hold 13%. V gene TRBV19 combines with J gene TRBJ1-1; TRBD1 is a possible D gene (6 bases). The TCR was taken from a woman aged 55-70 years with lung cancer. The sequenced material came from PBMCs. CDR3: CASTRTEGNTEAFF. CDR3 bases: TGTGCCAGTACCAGGACAGAGGGGAACACTGAAGCTTTCTTT. The whole variable domain, filled in from reference TRBV19 and TRBJ1-1, reads DGGITQSPKYLFRKEGQNVTLSCEQNLNHDAMYWYRQDPGQGLRLIYYSQIVNDFQKGDIAEGYSVSREKKESFPLTVTSAQKNPTAFYLCASTRTEGNTEAFFGQGTRLTVV.